A single sample is the source of the 18 T cell receptor beta chains below, sequenced in a study of blood T cell repertoires in COVID-19. Profiled with immunoSEQ multiplex PCR; TCRdb holds only in-frame clones, not every one. The sample carries some 410,000 clones, around 87% recorded once. Sequencing was performed on PBMCs or T cells enriched from blood (not recorded which). These TCRs come from a woman aged 30 to 39 with acute COVID-19.

V gene TRBV2 combines with J gene TRBJ1-2; 7 nucleotides align to TRBD1. V gave up 11 bases and J gave up 6 bases; unmatched junction bases: 9. Looked up from germline, CDR1 is SNHLY and CDR2 is FYNNEI. There are 12 residues in the CDR3. The CDR3 coding sequence is TGTGCCTCCAAGTTAGGGGGCGATGGCTACACCTTC. Its translation: CASKLGGDGYTF.

The V and J genes are TRBV19 and TRBJ1-3; possibly TRBD1 for D (6 bases). From germline, CDR1 is LNHDA and CDR2 SQIVND (reference sequence). There are 16 residues in the CDR3. Trimming removed 7 bases at V and 0 bases at J, with 16 bases between. The CDR3 is CASTDPGQSSGNTIYF. The CDR3 bases are TGTGCCAGTACCGACCCGGGACAAAGCTCTGGAAACACCATATATTTT.

As for this clone: Other DNA sequences from this sample encode an identical CDR3 as well. The V call is TRBV7-9, the J call TRBJ2-3, with 14 bases fitting TRBD2. This CDR3 region has 15 residues. The V segment lost 5 bases and the J segment 5 bases; nucleotides outside the gene matches: 3. Germline V gene lookup returns CDR1 SEHNR and CDR2 FQNEAQ (reference sequence). The CDR3: CASSRLAGGQDTQYF. The CDR3 region has the DNA TGTGCCAGCAGCCGACTAGCGGGGGGGCAAGATACGCAGTATTTT.

V and J are TRBV7-3 and TRBJ1-1; no definite D call. The CDR3 length is 14 residues. The germline gives CDR1 SGHTA, CDR2 FQGTGA. V shed 2 bases and J shed 0 bases, with 7 bases lying between them. CDR3: CASSLEALNTEAFF. DNA of the CDR3: TGTGCCAGCAGCTTAGAGGCCCTGAACACTGAAGCTTTCTTT.

This clone was observed a single time. The V gene is TRBV29-1, the J gene TRBJ2-1; D may be TRBD1 (6 bases). The CDR3 loop spans 13 amino acids. The germline V gene encodes CDR1 SQVTM and CDR2 ANQGSEA. V was cut by 2 bases and J by 6 bases, with 11 bases left in between. The CDR3 DNA is TGCAGCGTTGAATCCAGGGGTGGCAATGAGCAGTTCTTC. Residues: CSVESRGGNEQFF.

The CDR3 bases are TGTGCCAGCAGCGTAGATAGTAACACTGAAGCTTTCTTT. It specifies CASSVDSNTEAFF. The rearrangement uses TRBV9 and TRBJ1-1; D is undetermined. Germline loops: CDR1 SGDLS, CDR2 YYNGEE. Trimming took off 0 bases at V and 2 bases at J, with 5 bases between the two ends. The CDR3 length is 13 residues.

The chain is built from TRBV6-5 and TRBJ1-1; maybe TRBD1 (6 bases). V lost 2 bases to trimming and J lost 1 base, with 14 bases between them. Germline CDR1 reads MNHEY; CDR2 reads SVGAGI. The CDR3 has 16 residues. The CDR3: CASSYGRGGENTEAFF. CDR3 nucleotides: TGTGCCAGCAGTTACGGTCGGGGGGGCGAGAACACTGAAGCTTTCTTT.

CDR3 bases: TGTGCTAGTGGTTTGGGGGGGCGGATGAACACTGAAGCTTTCTTT. Encoded protein: CASGLGGRMNTEAFF. The chain recombines TRBV12-5 with TRBJ1-1; D is possibly TRBD1 (6 bases). This CDR3 comprises 15 residues. V was shortened by 1 base and J by 0 bases, with 9 bases between the two germline ends. CDR1 and CDR2 (germline): LGHNT, FRNRAP.

The chain couples TRBV7-3 to TRBJ2-6; TRBD2 agrees at 8 bases. Germline loops: CDR1 SGHTA, CDR2 FQGTGA. The CDR3 contains 15 residues. Losses at the gene ends were 5 bases for V and 12 bases for J; bases not matched to a gene: 12. This CDR3 is CASSQTGGASFVLTF. CDR3 DNA: TGTGCCAGCAGCCAAACCGGGGGGGCGTCGTTCGTCCTGACTTTC.

The chain employs TRBV2 and TRBJ1-2; TRBD1 might be the D (5 bases). The CDR3 totals 15 residues. CDR1 is SNHLY and CDR2 is FYNNEI in the germline V gene. Trimming stripped 6 bases from V and 0 bases from J, with 14 bases between. This CDR3 is CASSRGSRANYGYTF. CDR3 sequence (DNA): TGTGCCAGCAGCCGGGGGAGCAGGGCTAACTATGGCTACACCTTC. The whole variable domain, remainder taken from reference TRBV2 and TRBJ1-2, is EPEVTQTPSHQVTQMGQEVILRCVPISNHLYFYWYRQILGQKVEFLVSFYNNEISEKSEIFDDQFSVERPDGSNFTLKIRSTKLEDSAMYFCASSRGSRANYGYTFGSGTRLTVV.

The chain joins TRBV12-5 to TRBJ1-6; D is unresolved. Trimming removed 6 bases from V and 8 bases from J, with 5 bases in between. CDR3 size: 11 residues. The germline gives CDR1 LGHNT, CDR2 FRNRAP. CDR3 sequence (DNA): TGTGCTAGTGGCATAGATTCACCCCTCCACTTT. Protein: CASGIDSPLHF. The full variable domain, with the rest looked up from reference TRBV12-5 and TRBJ1-6, is DARVTQTPRHKVTEMGQEVTMRCQPILGHNTVFWYRQTMMQGLELLAYFRNRAPLDDSGMPKDRFSAEMPDATLATLKIQPSEPRDSAVYFCASGIDSPLHFGNGTRLTVT.

This chain uses TRBV7-3 with TRBJ1-2, with 7 bases lining up with TRBD1. Per germline, CDR1 SGHTA and CDR2 FQGTGA. The trim removed 5 bases at V and 3 bases at J, leaving 6 bases unmatched. CDR3 length: 14 amino acids. The CDR3 nucleotides read TGTGCCAGCAGCCAAGGGGGCTTGGACTATGGCTACACCTTC. This encodes CASSQGGLDYGYTF.

The chain has TRBV5-5 and TRBJ1-3; no reliable D call. The V gene lost 4 bases and the J gene lost 11 bases, with 22 bases spanning the gap. The germline V gene encodes CDR1 SGHKS and CDR2 YYEKEE (reference sequence). This CDR3 region has 15 residues. CDR3 sequence: CASSALGGRPSSIYF. CDR3 coding DNA: TGTGCCAGCAGCGCCCTCGGCGGGCGGCCGAGCTCCATATATTTT.

The rearrangement uses TRBV5-1 and TRBJ1-1; perhaps TRBD1 as D (6 bases). Trimming removed 7 bases at V and 1 base at J, with 17 bases between. Looked up from germline, CDR1 is SGHRS and CDR2 is YFSETQ. The CDR3 runs to 15 residues. The DNA for the CDR3 is TGCGCCAGCGGCCCTTCCGGGGGGCAGAACACTGAAGCTTTCTTT. It translates to CASGPSGGQNTEAFF. The whole variable domain, remainder taken from reference TRBV5-1 and TRBJ1-1, is KAGVTQTPRYLIKTRGQQVTLSCSPISGHRSVSWYQQTPGQGLQFLFEYFSETQRNKGNFPGRFSGRQFSNSRSEMNVSTLELGDSALYLCASGPSGGQNTEAFFGQGTRLTVV.

This clone was picked up one time. This chain connects TRBV19 to TRBJ1-1, with 8 bases identical to TRBD1. Germline V gene data show CDR1 as LNHDA and CDR2 as SQIVND (reference sequence). This CDR3 has 20 residues. The V segment lost 8 bases and the J segment 0 bases; nucleotides outside the gene matches: 23. CDR3 protein: CASSGKEGGYRTGLNTEAFF. The CDR3 region has the DNA TGTGCCAGTTCGGGCAAAGAAGGTGGGTATAGGACAGGGCTGAACACTGAAGCTTTCTTT.

The chain employs TRBV5-5 and TRBJ2-3, with D perhaps TRBD2 (6 bases). V was cut by 5 bases and J by 8 bases, with 12 bases left in between. Per the germline V gene, CDR1 is SGHKS and CDR2 is YYEKEE (reference sequence). This CDR3 region has 12 residues. CDR3 nucleotide sequence: TGTGCCAGCAGATCCCGGGAGTCTACGCAGTATTTT. This translates into CASRSRESTQYF.

This chain connects TRBV24-1 to TRBJ2-4; a weak D match, TRBD1 (6 bases). The CDR3 covers 12 residues. Germline V gene lookup returns CDR1 KGHDR and CDR2 SFDVKD. V lost 4 bases and J 7 bases, leaving 7 bases between the germline ends. The CDR3 loop reads CATSDQGNIQYF. The DNA for the CDR3 is TGTGCCACCAGTGACCAGGGGAACATTCAGTACTTC.

The chain is built from TRBV20-1 and TRBJ2-5; 8 positions agree with TRBD2. J gave up 0 bases and V 3 bases, and 9 bases lay outside the gene matches. This CDR3 is 16 amino acids long. The germline V gene encodes CDR1 DFQATT and CDR2 SNEGSKA (reference sequence). This chain's CDR3 is CSASPVVAGNQETQYF. In DNA form, the CDR3 reads TGCAGTGCTAGTCCGGTGGTAGCGGGGAACCAAGAGACCCAGTACTTC.